This is a list of T cell receptor beta chains from one sample in a study of brain metastases from non-small cell lung cancer. Profiled with immunoSEQ multiplex PCR; TCRdb holds only in-frame clones, not every one. The table shows around 4,800 clones, with nearly 90% occurring only once. Sequenced material: tissue from a brain metastasis. The receptor set was obtained from a donor over 35 with non-small cell lung cancer. Both conserved end residues are part of each CDR3. Each record gives: D gene, clone size, V gene, J gene, CDR3 DNA, CDR3 protein. A D gene is named only where the DNA matches it firmly. Rows give clone size only sometimes, using once, few, many, or a class for an expanded clone.

D: NA
size: NA
V: TRBV29-1
J: TRBJ2-2
DNA: TGCAGCGTTGAAGTCTTGGGGGGCGTACCCGGGGAGCTGTTTTTT
CDR3: CSVEVLGGVPGELFF

D: NA
size: NA
V: TRBV10-2
J: TRBJ1-5
DNA: TGCGCCAGCACCGTGGGGGGGAATCAGCCCCAGCATTTT
CDR3: CASTVGGNQPQHF

D: TRBD2
size: NA
V: TRBV5-8
J: TRBJ2-3
DNA: TGTGCCAGCAGCCCAATGATAACTAGCGGGAGGGGCACAGATACGCAGTATTTT
CDR3: CASSPMITSGRGTDTQYF

D: TRBD1
size: NA
V: TRBV5-4
J: TRBJ2-2
DNA: TGTGCTAGCAGCTTGGCCTTAGGGGGCGGCACCGGGGAGCTGTTTTTT
CDR3: CASSLALGGGTGELFF

D: NA
size: NA
V: TRBV5-6
J: TRBJ2-3
DNA: TGTGCCAGCAGCCCACAGGGAGGGGGGTCAGATACGCAGTATTTT
CDR3: CASSPQGGGSDTQYF

D: TRBD1
size: NA
V: TRBV6-5
J: TRBJ2-3
DNA: TGTGCCAGCAGGTTCAGGGGGCAGGTAGATACGCAGTATTTT
CDR3: CASRFRGQVDTQYF

D: NA
size: once
V: TRBV12-5
J: TRBJ1-5
DNA: TGTGCTAGTGGTTTGACAGGGAGCAATCAGCCCCAGCATTTT
CDR3: CASGLTGSNQPQHF

D: NA
size: NA
V: TRBV29-1
J: TRBJ2-7
DNA: TGCAGCGTGCTGGCGGGGGCCTCCTACGAGCAGTACTTC
CDR3: CSVLAGASYEQYF

D: TRBD1
size: NA
V: TRBV7-9
J: TRBJ1-2
DNA: TGTGCCAGCAGCCCGGGACAGGACTATGGCTACACCTTC
CDR3: CASSPGQDYGYTF

D: NA
size: NA
V: TRBV7-5
J: TRBJ2-1
DNA: TGTGTCAGAAGCCCCTTTTCGTCGGATGAGCAGTTCTTC
CDR3: CVRSPFSSDEQFF